This passage covers 28 T cell receptor beta chains from one sample sequenced in a study of T-cell memory formation after mild COVID-19. Via MiXCR, TCRdb re-called the 5' RACE reads, giving one row per CDR3 protein. The table lists 400,000 or so distinct CDR3 sequences, 20% of them singletons. Material for sequencing was PBMCs or a T cell subset sorted from them (not recorded which). The receptor set was obtained from an adult woman who had mild COVID-19 (a few samples of this study predate the infection). Cell type and time point are not known.

This clonotype was detected a few times. This chain links TRBV5-4 with TRBJ2-7; 12 positions agree with TRBD2. The germline CDR1 and CDR2 sequences are SGHNT and YYREEE (reference sequence). Losses at the gene ends were 5 bases for V and 2 bases for J; bases not matched to a gene: 11. The CDR3 loop spans 17 amino acids. Written as DNA, the CDR3 is TGTGCCAGCAGTCCGACTAGCGGGAGTTTCCCCCCCTACGAGCAGTACTTC. Its protein is CASSPTSGSFPPYEQYF.

This clonotype has just a few counts. The rearrangement joins TRBV2 to TRBJ2-7, with 8 bases matching TRBD1. In germline, CDR1 is SNHLY, CDR2 FYNNEI. J lost 4 bases, V lost 3 bases, and 2 bases had no gene match. The CDR3 runs 13 residues. The CDR3 sequence is CASSEDRVYEQYF. CDR3 in DNA: TGTGCCAGCAGTGAGGACAGGGTATACGAGCAGTACTTC.

The chain links TRBV4-1 to TRBJ1-2; D perhaps matches TRBD1 (5 bases). Germline V lookup: CDR1 MGHRA, CDR2 YSYEKL. V was trimmed by 1 base and J by 2 bases, leaving 14 bases between them. The CDR3 loop spans 16 amino acids. This CDR3 reads CASSQGREWGNYGYTF. CDR3 bases: TGCGCCAGCAGCCAAGGGCGCGAATGGGGGAACTATGGCTACACCTTC.

The V and J genes are TRBV15 and TRBJ2-3, with a possible D match to TRBD1 (5 bases). Germline-derived CDR1 and CDR2 are LNHNV and YYDKDF (reference sequence). CDR3 length equals 16 residues. With 0 bases removed from V and 0 bases from J, the gap between germline ends came to 10 bases. CDR3 sequence (DNA): TGTGCCACCAGCAGAGATCGAAGACAGAGCACAGATACGCAGTATTTT. This codes for CATSRDRRQSTDTQYF. The variable domain in full, with the rest retrieved from reference TRBV15 and TRBJ2-3, is DAMVIQNPRYQVTQFGKPVTLSCSQTLNHNVMYWYQQKSSQAPKLLFHYYDKDFNNEADTPDNFQSRRPNTSFCFLDIRSPGLGDTAMYLCATSRDRRQSTDTQYFGPGTRLTVL.

This rearrangement joins TRBV5-1 to TRBJ1-1; D gene ambiguous. Germline CDR1 is SGHRS and CDR2 is YFSETQ. CDR3 length equals 15 residues. V gave up 0 bases and J gave up 1 base, with 10 bases separating them. The CDR3 DNA follows: TGCGCCAGCAGCTTGGTTGTTCAAGGGAACACTGAAGCTTTCTTT. Protein: CASSLVVQGNTEAFF.

This clonotype was recorded only once. The rearrangement uses TRBV30 and TRBJ2-7, with 7 bases aligning to TRBD1. CDR1 GTSNPN and CDR2 SVGIG come from the germline V gene (reference sequence). The CDR3 covers 13 residues. The CDR3 DNA follows: TGTGCGCACAGCACAGGGGCGGTCTACGAGCAGTACTTC. It encodes CAHSTGAVYEQYF. Full variable domain (rest looked up from reference TRBV30 and TRBJ2-7): SQTIHQWPATLVQPVGSPLSLECTVEGTSNPNLYWYRQAAGRGLQLLFYSVGIGQISSEVPQNLSASRPQDRQFILSSKKLLLSDSGFYLCAHSTGAVYEQYFGPGTRLTVT.

The chain carries TRBV6-2 or TRBV6-3 and TRBJ2-7; TRBD2 aligns across 7 bases. The junction had 12 bases not matched to a gene; V was cut back by 2 bases and J by 2 bases. The CDR3 contains 17 residues. Germline lookup yields CDR1 MNHEY and CDR2 SVGEGT. The CDR3 spells CASSYDQERDPPYEQYF. CDR3 nucleotide sequence: TGTGCCAGCAGTTACGATCAAGAGCGGGACCCCCCCTACGAGCAGTACTTC.

The chain couples TRBV5-5 to TRBJ2-1, with 12 bases aligning to TRBD2. Germline CDR1 SGHKS, CDR2 YYEKEE (reference sequence). CDR3 size: 16 residues. V trimming: 0 bases; J trimming: 8 bases; junction bases outside the gene matches: 6. CDR3 bases: TGTGCCAGCAGCTTGGGACTAGCGGGAGTTGAGGATGAGCAGTTCTTC. This codes for CASSLGLAGVEDEQFF.

This clonotype appeared a single time. The CDR3 here is CASSTTGHRDNSPLHF. The CDR3 region has the DNA TGTGCCAGCAGCACCACTGGACACCGCGATAATTCACCCCTCCACTTT. The rearrangement links TRBV13 to TRBJ1-6; D possibly corresponds to TRBD1 (5 bases). The CDR3 is 16 residues long. Trimming shortened V by 5 bases and J by 5 bases, and 16 bases separated the two germline ends. The germline V gene has CDR1 PRHDT and CDR2 FYEKMQ (reference sequence).

The J gene is TRBJ2-3, the V gene TRBV12-3 or TRBV12-4, with D possibly being TRBD2 (5 bases). This CDR3 spans 15 amino acids. Trimming left V 6 bases short and J 6 bases short, with 19 bases between. In nucleotides, the CDR3 is TGTGCCAGCAGCTCGGGAAACACTGCCATCGATACGCAGTATTTT. It translates to CASSSGNTAIDTQYF.

This clonotype was seen a few times. CDR3 nucleotides: TGTGCCAGCAGCGTAGCTGGCGGGACTCCACAGGACGAGCAGTACTTC. Its protein is CASSVAGGTPQDEQYF. The V call is TRBV9, the J call TRBJ2-7, with D perhaps matching TRBD2 (6 bases). This CDR3 has 16 residues. With 0 bases removed from V and 5 bases from J, the gap between germline ends came to 18 bases. Germline V gene lookup returns CDR1 SGDLS and CDR2 YYNGEE.

The table lists this clonotype with a few counts. The rearrangement joins TRBV5-1 to TRBJ2-7; 7 nucleotides agree with TRBD1. The CDR3 covers 14 residues. Germline V gene lookup returns CDR1 SGHRS and CDR2 YFSETQ. V gave up 4 bases and J gave up 5 bases; unmatched junction bases: 9. The CDR3 coding sequence is TGCGCCAGCAGCCCCGGGACAGTCAGGCACGAGCAGTACTTC. This codes for CASSPGTVRHEQYF.

This clonotype has more than one count but fewer than ten. CDR3 region: CASSFGGPYEQYF. The CDR3 DNA reads as TGTGCCAGCAGTTTCGGGGGACCCTACGAGCAGTACTTC. This chain connects TRBV12-3 or TRBV12-4 to TRBJ2-7; perhaps TRBD2 as D (6 bases). This CDR3 comprises 13 residues. Trimming shortened V by 3 bases and J by 2 bases, and 8 bases separated the two germline ends.

This clonotype occurred a few times. The chain has TRBV5-1 and TRBJ2-7, with TRBD1 as a possible D gene (6 bases). Germline CDR1 reads SGHRS; CDR2 reads YFSETQ. The CDR3 is made up of 14 amino acids. Trimming stripped 0 bases from V and 3 bases from J, with 10 bases between. CDR3 bases: TGCGCCAGCAGCTTGGTGCCAGGGGACTACGAGCAGTACTTC. It yields the protein CASSLVPGDYEQYF.

The chain employs TRBV7-7 and TRBJ2-7; D is unresolved. Germline CDR1 reads SSHAT; CDR2 reads FNYEAQ (reference sequence). Trimming took off 5 bases at V and 5 bases at J, with 13 bases between the two ends. The CDR3 length is 13 residues. The CDR3 coding sequence is TGTGCCAGCAGCGTGACTGTGGGAAACGAGCAGTACTTC. Translation gives CASSVTVGNEQYF.

This clonotype has just a few counts. The chain links TRBV2 to TRBJ1-2; a weak D match, TRBD1 (6 bases). With 1 base removed from V and 3 bases from J, the gap between germline ends came to 12 bases. CDR1 SNHLY and CDR2 FYNNEI come from the germline V gene. The CDR3 covers 15 residues. CDR3 amino acids: CASSEDQGLHYGYTF. In DNA, the CDR3 is TGTGCCAGCAGTGAAGACCAGGGGCTCCACTATGGCTACACCTTC.

This clonotype occurred a few times. This sequence joins TRBV20-1 and TRBJ2-7, with D perhaps TRBD2 (5 bases). Germline loops: CDR1 DFQATT, CDR2 SNEGSKA (reference sequence). V was cut by 3 bases and J by 3 bases, with 15 bases left in between. There are 14 residues in the CDR3. The DNA for the CDR3 is TGCAGTGCTAGGACCGCGGGTCTCCACTACGAGCAGTACTTC. It is translated as CSARTAGLHYEQYF.

In this sample, this clonotype turned up a few times. This chain joins TRBV5-1 and TRBJ1-1; no definite D call. V dropped 5 bases and J dropped 2 bases, with 10 bases sitting between them. The CDR3 extends over 13 amino acids. Germline values: CDR1 SGHRS, CDR2 YFSETQ. CDR3 sequence: CASRGVINTEAFF. In nucleotides, the CDR3 is TGCGCCAGCAGAGGAGTCATCAACACTGAAGCTTTCTTT.

This clonotype was recorded a few times. The CDR3 sequence: CASSLSGGQAEAFF. The CDR3 DNA reads as TGTGCCAGCAGCCTTAGTGGGGGACAGGCTGAAGCTTTCTTT. The chain joins TRBV7-9 to TRBJ1-1, with 8 bases lining up with TRBD1. V lost 5 bases and J lost 6; bases outside the gene matches: 8. Germline assignment: CDR1 SEHNR and CDR2 FQNEAQ (reference sequence). The CDR3 is 14 amino acids.

This clonotype appeared a few times. The CDR3 coding sequence is TGCAGCGTTGGTGGGGGATCCTACAATGAGCAGTTCTTC. Its translation: CSVGGGSYNEQFF. V gene TRBV29-1 combines with J gene TRBJ2-1, with D perhaps given as TRBD1 or TRBD2 (5 bases each). The CDR3 is made up of 13 amino acids. Deletions cut 4 bases from V and 1 base from J, with 8 bases between. Per the germline V gene, CDR1 is SQVTM and CDR2 is ANQGSEA.

This clonotype was recorded a few times. This rearrangement joins TRBV7-8 to TRBJ2-1, with 8 bases fitting TRBD2. V trimming: 4 bases; J trimming: 5 bases; junction bases outside the gene matches: 10. This CDR3 has 16 amino acids. The V gene's germline CDR1 is SGHVS and CDR2 FQNEAQ. For the CDR3, the DNA is TGTGCCAGCAGCTACGGAGCGGGAGTCGAACACAATGAGCAGTTCTTC. Protein product: CASSYGAGVEHNEQFF.

This clonotype has only a few counts. This sequence joins TRBV4-1 and TRBJ1-2, with a possible D match to TRBD1 (5 bases). This CDR3 contains 16 residues. CDR1 MGHRA and CDR2 YSYEKL come from the germline V gene. The germline V and J ends were trimmed by 0 bases and 6 bases, with 17 bases remaining between them. The CDR3 nucleotides are TGCGCCAGCAGCCAAGATCCCCAGGGTGGGGGTGATGGCTACACCTTC. Translation: CASSQDPQGGGDGYTF.

In this sample, this clonotype turned up a few times. This chain connects TRBV4-2 to TRBJ2-5, with D possibly called TRBD1 or TRBD2 (5 bases each). V dropped 1 base and J dropped 4 bases, with 19 bases sitting between them. The CDR3 is 17 residues long. Germline CDR1 reads LGHNA; CDR2 reads YNFKEQ. The CDR3 DNA sequence: TGTGCCAGCAGCCAAGTCGAGGGACCGATCGGGGCAGAGACCCAGTACTTC. Protein: CASSQVEGPIGAETQYF.

This rearrangement joins TRBV25-1 to TRBJ2-5; D is undetermined. Germline V gene sequence: CDR1 MGHDK, CDR2 SYGVNS. V was shortened by 1 base and J by 7 bases, with 10 bases between the two germline ends. This CDR3 is built from 13 residues. The CDR3 DNA reads as TGTGCCAGCAGTGAATCGGACGCCGGGACCCAGTACTTC. It encodes CASSESDAGTQYF.

This clonotype has more than one count but fewer than ten. The chain links TRBV5-1 to TRBJ2-7; D unresolved. This CDR3 region has 12 residues. Trimming took off 1 base at V and 3 bases at J, with 5 bases between the two ends. Per germline, CDR1 SGHRS and CDR2 YFSETQ. DNA of the CDR3: TGCGCCAGCAGCTTGTACGACTACGAGCAGTACTTC. Protein sequence: CASSLYDYEQYF.

This chain links TRBV19 with TRBJ2-2; TRBD2 matches 7 bases. Trimming removed 5 bases from V and 1 base from J; junction bases left unmatched: 10. The length of the CDR3 is 17 residues. Germline V gives CDR1 LNHDA, CDR2 SQIVND (reference sequence). CDR3 protein: CASSDPRPSGNTGELFF. CDR3 coding DNA: TGTGCCAGTAGTGATCCCCGACCTAGCGGGAACACCGGGGAGCTGTTTTTT.

This clonotype was observed a few times. The V gene is TRBV4-3, the J gene TRBJ2-7; 10 nucleotides agree with TRBD2. Germline values: CDR1 LGHNA, CDR2 YSLEER. Trimming removed 6 bases from V and 5 bases from J; junction bases left unmatched: 7. The CDR3 runs 14 residues. CDR3 in amino acids: CASSASGSIDEQYF. The CDR3 bases are TGCGCCAGCAGTGCTAGCGGGAGCATCGACGAGCAGTACTTC.

This rearrangement joins TRBV2 to TRBJ2-4; TRBD1 is a possible D gene (6 bases). Germline CDR1 and CDR2: SNHLY and FYNNEI. This CDR3 has 18 residues. Between the trimmed V and J ends, which lost 5 bases and 2 bases, there was a span of 22 bases. The DNA for the CDR3 is TGTGCCAGCAGTCCCCTCGGGCACCGGACAGTTTCCAAAAACATTCAGTACTTC. Its translation: CASSPLGHRTVSKNIQYF.